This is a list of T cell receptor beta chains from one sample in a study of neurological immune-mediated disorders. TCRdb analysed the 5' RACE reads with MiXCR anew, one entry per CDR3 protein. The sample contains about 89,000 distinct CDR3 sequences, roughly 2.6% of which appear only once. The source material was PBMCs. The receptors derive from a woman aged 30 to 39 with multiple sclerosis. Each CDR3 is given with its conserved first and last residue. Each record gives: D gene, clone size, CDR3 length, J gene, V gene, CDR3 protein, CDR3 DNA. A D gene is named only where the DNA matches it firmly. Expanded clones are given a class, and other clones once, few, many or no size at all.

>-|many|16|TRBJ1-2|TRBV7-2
CASSYKDPGGSYGYTF
TGTGCCAGCAGCTATAAGGACCCCGGGGGGTCCTATGGCTACACCTTC
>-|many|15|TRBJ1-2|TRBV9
CASSSSGGYNYGYTF
TGTGCCAGCAGCTCGTCGGGGGGGTATAACTATGGCTACACCTTC
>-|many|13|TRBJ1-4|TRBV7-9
CASSLGTNEKLFF
TGTGCCAGCAGCTTAGGCACTAATGAAAAACTGTTTTTT
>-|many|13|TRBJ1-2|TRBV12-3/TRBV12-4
CASSLGPSEGYTF
TGTGCCAGCAGCCTCGGACCGTCGGAGGGCTACACCTTC
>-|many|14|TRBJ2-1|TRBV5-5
CASSLYRDLNEQFF
TGTGCCAGCAGCTTGTATCGGGACCTCAATGAGCAGTTCTTC
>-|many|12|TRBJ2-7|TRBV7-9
CASSLGYREQYF
TGTGCCAGCAGCTTAGGCTATCGGGAGCAGTACTTC
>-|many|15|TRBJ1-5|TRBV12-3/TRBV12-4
CASSTGSGSNQPQHF
TGTGCCAGCAGTACAGGGTCGGGAAGCAATCAGCCCCAGCATTTT
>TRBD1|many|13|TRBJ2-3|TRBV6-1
CASSEFGPNGQEF
TGTGCCAGCAGTGAATTTGGGCCTAATGGACAGGAATTT
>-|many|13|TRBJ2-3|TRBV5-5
CASSAWTGDTQYF
TGTGCCAGCAGCGCCTGGACTGGAGATACGCAGTATTTT
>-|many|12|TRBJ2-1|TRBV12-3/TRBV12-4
CASSLGTDEQFF
TGTGCCAGCAGTTTAGGTACAGATGAGCAGTTCTTC
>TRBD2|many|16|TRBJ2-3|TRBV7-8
CASSIGTSGSTDTQYF
TGTGCCAGCAGCATCGGGACTAGCGGGAGCACAGATACGCAGTATTTT
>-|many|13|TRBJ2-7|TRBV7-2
CASSSWRSGEQYF
TGTGCCAGCAGCTCCTGGCGGTCGGGCGAGCAGTACTTC
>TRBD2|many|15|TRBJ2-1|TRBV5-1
CASSRLAGGPDEQFF
TGCGCCAGCAGCCGATTAGCGGGAGGGCCGGATGAGCAGTTCTTC
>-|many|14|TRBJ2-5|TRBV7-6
CASSPQGTQETQYF
TGTGCCAGCAGCCCCCAGGGGACTCAAGAGACCCAGTACTTC
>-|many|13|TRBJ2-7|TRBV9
CASSGGSSYEQYF
TGTGCCAGCAGCGGGGGCAGCTCCTACGAGCAGTACTTC
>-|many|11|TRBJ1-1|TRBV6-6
CASRVGTEAFF
TGTGCCAGCCGAGTGGGGACTGAAGCTTTCTTT
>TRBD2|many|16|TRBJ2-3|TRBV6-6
CASSPFGSGGTDTQYF
TGTGCCAGCAGTCCTTTTGGTAGCGGGGGGACAGATACGCAGTATTTT
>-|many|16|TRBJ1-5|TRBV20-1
CSARDGDRGVGQPQHF
TGCAGTGCTAGAGATGGGGATAGGGGCGTGGGTCAGCCCCAGCATTTT
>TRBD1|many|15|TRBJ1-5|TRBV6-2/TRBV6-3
CASSYQRQGHQPQHF
TGTGCCAGCAGTTACCAACGACAGGGACACCAGCCCCAGCATTTT
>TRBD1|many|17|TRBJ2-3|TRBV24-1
CATSDYGQGVLRDTQYF
TGTGCCACCAGTGATTACGGACAGGGGGTCTTGAGAGATACGCAGTATTTT
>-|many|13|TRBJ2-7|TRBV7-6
CASSTNQGYEQYF
TGTGCCAGCAGCACCAACCAGGGCTACGAGCAGTACTTC
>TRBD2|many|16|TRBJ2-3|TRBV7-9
CASSLAASGRSDTQYF
TGTGCCAGCAGCTTAGCGGCTAGCGGGAGGTCAGATACGCAGTATTTT
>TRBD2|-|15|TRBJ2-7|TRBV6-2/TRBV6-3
CASSWDSGDSYEQYF
TGTGCCAGCAGTTGGGATAGCGGGGACTCCTACGAGCAGTACTTC
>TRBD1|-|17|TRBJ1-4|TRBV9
CASIFGTGRAAGEKLFF
TGTGCCAGCATCTTCGGGACAGGCAGGGCGGCGGGCGAAAAACTGTTTTTT
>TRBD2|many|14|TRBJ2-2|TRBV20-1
CSAPTSGNTGELFF
TGCAGTGCCCCGACTAGCGGAAACACCGGGGAGCTGTTTTTT
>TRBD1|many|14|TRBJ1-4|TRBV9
CASSPRQGPEVVFF
TGTGCCAGCAGCCCCAGACAGGGCCCGGAGGTGGTGTTTTTT
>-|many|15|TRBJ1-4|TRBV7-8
CASSRHMDSNEKLFF
TGTGCCAGCAGCCGACACATGGACAGTAATGAAAAACTGTTTTTT